The T cell receptor beta chain described here comes from a study of blood T cell repertoires in COVID-19. Study overall: Samples representing acute and convalescent COVID-19 were sourced from the United States, Italy and Spain. PBMCs, B-cell-depleted T cells, or T cells were the source of the cDNA or gDNA that made up the material.

This CDR3 has 15 residues. Germline V lookup: CDR1 LNHDA, CDR2 SQIVND (reference sequence). The germline V and J ends were trimmed by 3 bases and 2 bases, with 10 bases remaining between them. Original methodology: By means of reference gene primer amplification, nucleated cell counts were estimated. Method: immunoSEQ multiplex PCR; TCRdb's copy keeps in-frame clones and lacks some. V and J calls plus clone size are reproduced from that table; the DNA served to infer D and trimming. The sample lists roughly 52,000 clones, about 86% occurring once. This clone was observed a handful of times. This TCR derives from a man aged 50 to 59 with acute or convalescent COVID-19. The sequenced material came from peripheral blood. The chain links TRBV19 to TRBJ2-2; perhaps TRBD1 as D (5 bases). CDR3 region: CASSMGQENTGELFF. The CDR3 bases are TGTGCCAGTAGTATGGGGCAGGAAAACACCGGGGAGCTGTTTTTT. Full variable domain (remainder filled in from reference TRBV19 and TRBJ2-2): DGGITQSPKYLFRKEGQNVTLSCEQNLNHDAMYWYRQDPGQGLRLIYYSQIVNDFQKGDIAEGYSVSREKKESFPLTVTSAQKNPTAFYLCASSMGQENTGELFFGEGSRLTVL.